These T cell receptor beta chains were read from a single sample in a study of T cells in Graves' hyperthyroidism and ophthalmopathy. One entry per CDR3 protein results from TCRdb running MiXCR on the multiplex PCR reads. Here the sample spans more than 500,000 distinct CDR3 sequences, around 15% being singletons. The sequenced material came from blood. These receptors came from a woman between 25 and 40 years old with Graves' hyperthyroidism. The CDR3 runs from the conserved cysteine through the conserved F or W. Each record gives: D gene, V gene, J gene, clone size, CDR3 protein, CDR3 DNA. The D gene is left open where the match is weak. Some rows have no size entry. The others give once, few or many, or a class for an expanded clone.

d_call: TRBD2
v_call: TRBV7-9
j_call: TRBJ2-7
clone_size: many
cdr3_aa: CASTPPAGAPHEQYF
cdr3_nt: TGTGCCAGCACCCCGCCAGCGGGAGCCCCCCACGAGCAGTACTTC

d_call: -
v_call: TRBV30
j_call: TRBJ2-4
clone_size: many
cdr3_aa: CAWSPGLAKNIQYF
cdr3_nt: TGTGCCTGGTCCCCCGGACTAGCCAAAAACATTCAGTACTTC

d_call: TRBD1
v_call: TRBV24-1
j_call: TRBJ1-5
clone_size: many
cdr3_aa: CATSDTGGSQPQHF
cdr3_nt: TGTGCCACCAGTGACACAGGGGGCAGTCAGCCCCAGCATTTT

d_call: -
v_call: TRBV7-2
j_call: TRBJ2-6
clone_size: -
cdr3_aa: CASSFTPGANVLTF
cdr3_nt: TGTGCCAGCAGCTTTACACCTGGGGCCAACGTCCTGACTTTC

d_call: -
v_call: TRBV10-3
j_call: TRBJ1-1
clone_size: many
cdr3_aa: CAISQGMNTEAFF
cdr3_nt: TGTGCCATCAGTCAGGGAATGAACACTGAAGCTTTCTTT

d_call: -
v_call: TRBV6-2/TRBV6-3
j_call: TRBJ2-1
clone_size: many
cdr3_aa: CASSYVVMEQFF
cdr3_nt: TGTGCCAGCAGTTATGTGGTTATGGAGCAGTTCTTC

d_call: TRBD2
v_call: TRBV20-1
j_call: TRBJ2-3
clone_size: -
cdr3_aa: CSAGGLAGGITDTQYF
cdr3_nt: TGCAGTGCTGGAGGACTAGCGGGAGGGATCACAGATACGCAGTATTTT

d_call: -
v_call: TRBV7-2
j_call: TRBJ2-5
clone_size: -
cdr3_aa: CASSLNIGRETQYF
cdr3_nt: TGTGCCAGCAGCTTAAACATAGGGAGGGAGACCCAGTACTTC

d_call: -
v_call: TRBV24-1
j_call: TRBJ2-1
clone_size: many
cdr3_aa: CATSDLRDEQFF
cdr3_nt: TGTGCCACCAGTGATTTAAGGGACGAGCAGTTCTTC

d_call: TRBD1
v_call: TRBV27
j_call: TRBJ2-7
clone_size: many
cdr3_aa: CASSLAPGTGIYEQYF
cdr3_nt: TGTGCCAGCAGTTTAGCCCCCGGGACAGGGATTTACGAGCAGTACTTC

d_call: -
v_call: TRBV4-3
j_call: TRBJ2-5
clone_size: few
cdr3_aa: CASSQEGREWETQYF
cdr3_nt: TGCGCCAGCAGCCAAGAGGGCAGGGAATGGGAGACCCAGTACTTC

d_call: -
v_call: TRBV27
j_call: TRBJ2-1
clone_size: many
cdr3_aa: CASSSDYLGRNEQFF
cdr3_nt: TGTGCCAGCAGTTCCGATTATTTGGGGCGGAATGAGCAGTTCTTC

d_call: -
v_call: TRBV20-1
j_call: TRBJ1-1
clone_size: few
cdr3_aa: CSAYRGTEAFF
cdr3_nt: TGCAGTGCTTACCGTGGCACTGAAGCTTTCTTT

d_call: -
v_call: TRBV27
j_call: TRBJ1-4
clone_size: -
cdr3_aa: CASSLEQGEKLFF
cdr3_nt: TGTGCCAGCTCCTTAGAGCAGGGCGAAAAACTGTTTTTT

d_call: TRBD1
v_call: TRBV24-1
j_call: TRBJ2-3
clone_size: -
cdr3_aa: CASQGTGSDTQYF
cdr3_nt: TGTGCCTCCCAGGGGACAGGGTCAGATACGCAGTATTTT

d_call: TRBD1
v_call: TRBV7-2
j_call: TRBJ2-1
clone_size: few
cdr3_aa: CASSYHRGNEQFF
cdr3_nt: TGTGCCAGCAGCTACCACAGGGGCAATGAGCAGTTCTTC

d_call: TRBD2
v_call: TRBV10-2
j_call: TRBJ2-1
clone_size: few
cdr3_aa: CASSERVAGGRYNEQFF
cdr3_nt: TGCGCCAGCAGTGAGAGGGTAGCGGGAGGCAGGTACAATGAGCAGTTCTTC

d_call: -
v_call: TRBV9
j_call: TRBJ2-1
clone_size: -
cdr3_aa: CASSGGPSGAEQFF
cdr3_nt: TGTGCCAGCAGCGGAGGCCCCTCGGGAGCCGAGCAGTTCTTC

d_call: TRBD1
v_call: TRBV29-1
j_call: TRBJ2-7
clone_size: many
cdr3_aa: CSETTGTDYEQYF
cdr3_nt: TGCAGCGAAACGACAGGGACCGACTACGAGCAGTACTTC

d_call: -
v_call: TRBV28
j_call: TRBJ2-2
clone_size: -
cdr3_aa: CASSWFRHPNGELFF
cdr3_nt: TGTGCCAGCAGTTGGTTCAGACACCCGAACGGGGAGCTGTTTTTT

d_call: TRBD2
v_call: TRBV3-1
j_call: TRBJ2-3
clone_size: many
cdr3_aa: CASNRQPGLAASTDTQYF
cdr3_nt: TGTGCCAGCAATCGGCAGCCGGGACTAGCGGCCTCCACAGATACGCAGTATTTT

d_call: -
v_call: TRBV6-2/TRBV6-3
j_call: TRBJ2-2
clone_size: -
cdr3_aa: CASSHRRNTGELFF
cdr3_nt: TGTGCCAGCAGCCACCGACGAAACACCGGGGAGCTGTTTTTT

d_call: -
v_call: TRBV27
j_call: TRBJ2-7
clone_size: few
cdr3_aa: CASSLGPLDYEQYF
cdr3_nt: TGTGCCAGCAGTTTGGGACCCTTAGACTACGAGCAGTACTTC

d_call: -
v_call: TRBV30
j_call: TRBJ1-5
clone_size: -
cdr3_aa: CAWSVDSSPNQPQHF
cdr3_nt: TGTGCCTGGAGTGTGGACAGTTCCCCTAATCAGCCCCAGCATTTT

d_call: -
v_call: TRBV5-4
j_call: TRBJ1-2
clone_size: -
cdr3_aa: CASSLNREAPRGYTF
cdr3_nt: TGTGCCAGCAGCTTGAACCGGGAAGCCCCAAGAGGCTACACCTTC

d_call: -
v_call: TRBV6-4
j_call: TRBJ1-1
clone_size: many
cdr3_aa: CASSDSQNTEAFF
cdr3_nt: TGTGCCAGCAGTGACTCTCAGAACACTGAAGCTTTCTTT

d_call: -
v_call: TRBV6-1
j_call: TRBJ2-1
clone_size: many
cdr3_aa: CASSGGLEQFF
cdr3_nt: TGTGCCAGCAGTGGGGGGCTTGAGCAGTTCTTC

d_call: -
v_call: TRBV28
j_call: TRBJ2-7
clone_size: many
cdr3_aa: CASHRDKPYEQYF
cdr3_nt: TGTGCCAGTCACCGGGACAAACCCTACGAGCAGTACTTC

d_call: TRBD1
v_call: TRBV7-8
j_call: TRBJ1-1
clone_size: many
cdr3_aa: CASSLGQGHTEAFF
cdr3_nt: TGTGCCAGCAGCTTGGGACAGGGGCACACTGAAGCTTTCTTT

d_call: -
v_call: TRBV28
j_call: TRBJ2-1
clone_size: many
cdr3_aa: CASSRYGTLYNEQFF
cdr3_nt: TGTGCCAGCTCGAGGTACGGGACACTCTACAATGAGCAGTTCTTC

d_call: -
v_call: TRBV2
j_call: TRBJ1-5
clone_size: -
cdr3_aa: CASSELSGGNQPQHF
cdr3_nt: TGTGCCAGCAGTGAACTCTCGGGGGGCAATCAGCCCCAGCATTTT

d_call: -
v_call: TRBV3-1
j_call: TRBJ2-7
clone_size: many
cdr3_aa: CASSQAASEMHYEQYF
cdr3_nt: TGTGCCAGCAGCCAAGCTGCTAGCGAAATGCACTACGAGCAGTACTTC

d_call: -
v_call: TRBV12-3/TRBV12-4
j_call: TRBJ2-7
clone_size: many
cdr3_aa: CASSLGSDEQYF
cdr3_nt: TGTGCCAGCAGTTTAGGATCTGACGAGCAGTACTTC

d_call: -
v_call: TRBV2
j_call: TRBJ2-2
clone_size: -
cdr3_aa: CASSRGMNTGELFF
cdr3_nt: TGTGCCAGCAGCCGGGGAATGAACACCGGGGAGCTGTTTTTT

d_call: -
v_call: TRBV6-5
j_call: TRBJ2-1
clone_size: few
cdr3_aa: CASSFLRTIAEGDEQFF
cdr3_nt: TGTGCCAGCAGTTTCTTACGGACGATAGCGGAGGGGGATGAGCAGTTCTTC

d_call: TRBD2
v_call: TRBV12-3/TRBV12-4
j_call: TRBJ2-2
clone_size: -
cdr3_aa: CASISGRWTGELFF
cdr3_nt: TGTGCCAGTATCAGCGGGAGGTGGACCGGGGAGCTGTTTTTT

d_call: -
v_call: TRBV3-1
j_call: TRBJ2-7
clone_size: many
cdr3_aa: CASSQEALEQYF
cdr3_nt: TGTGCCAGCAGCCAAGAAGCCCTCGAGCAGTACTTC

d_call: -
v_call: TRBV11-3
j_call: TRBJ2-7
clone_size: -
cdr3_aa: CASSLERGTISYEQYF
cdr3_nt: TGTGCCAGCAGCTTAGAGCGGGGCACTATTTCCTACGAGCAGTACTTC

d_call: TRBD2
v_call: TRBV20-1
j_call: TRBJ2-7
clone_size: many
cdr3_aa: CSARDLREGRGSDEQYF
cdr3_nt: TGCAGTGCTAGAGATCTCCGGGAGGGAAGGGGCTCCGACGAGCAGTACTTC

d_call: -
v_call: TRBV12-3/TRBV12-4
j_call: TRBJ2-4
clone_size: -
cdr3_aa: CASSYGRLAKNIQYF
cdr3_nt: TGTGCCAGCAGTTACGGGCGGCTAGCCAAAAACATTCAGTACTTC

d_call: -
v_call: TRBV6-1
j_call: TRBJ1-2
clone_size: -
cdr3_aa: CASSREGVSYTF
cdr3_nt: TGTGCCAGCAGCCGAGAAGGGGTCAGCTACACCTTC

d_call: TRBD2
v_call: TRBV6-6
j_call: TRBJ2-7
clone_size: many
cdr3_aa: CASSYGGLAGLGGLFYEQYF
cdr3_nt: TGTGCCAGCAGTTACGGTGGGTTAGCGGGACTGGGTGGTCTTTTCTACGAGCAGTACTTC